These T cell receptor beta chains were read from a single sample in a study of HIV-infected patients and healthy controls. TCRdb ran MiXCR on the 5' RACE reads and lists one entry per CDR3 protein. The sample records roughly 70,000 distinct CDR3 sequences, about a sixth being singletons. Sequenced: CD4+ T cells from blood. These receptors originate from a human donor in good health. CDR3s include the opening cysteine and the closing phenylalanine or tryptophan. The D gene is left open where the match is weak. Expanded clones get a size class; other rows say once, few or many, or leave the size out.

CDR3aa,CDR3nt,d_gene,v_gene,abundance,len,j_gene
CASRPNHQWTVHNEQFF,TGTGCCAGCAGGCCCAACCATCAATGGACAGTACACAATGAGCAGTTCTTC,.,TRBV6-1,many,17,TRBJ2-1
CASRSGSTDTQYF,TGTGCCAGTAGGAGTGGGAGCACAGATACGCAGTATTTT,.,TRBV19,few,13,TRBJ2-3
CSVGYGTGELFF,TGCAGCGTTGGGTACGGGACCGGGGAGCTGTTTTTT,.,TRBV29-1,many,12,TRBJ2-2
CASSSTGLASGEQFF,TGTGCCAGCAGCTCAACGGGACTAGCGTCAGGTGAGCAGTTCTTC,TRBD2,TRBV5-5,many,15,TRBJ2-1
CASSLALMGTVQYF,TGTGCCAGCAGCTTAGCGCTAATGGGGACAGTTCAGTACTTC,TRBD1,TRBV7-2,.,14,TRBJ2-4
CSVSAGRVSTGELFF,TGCAGCGTTTCCGCGGGGAGGGTCAGCACCGGGGAGCTGTTTTTT,TRBD2,TRBV29-1,.,15,TRBJ2-2
CASSKNRDRGATNEKLFF,TGTGCCAGCAGCAAGAACCGGGACAGGGGAGCAACTAATGAAAAACTGTTTTTT,TRBD1,TRBV28,.,18,TRBJ1-4
CASSHDSITDTQYF,TGTGCCAGCAGCCACGACAGCATTACAGATACGCAGTATTTT,.,TRBV7-3,.,14,TRBJ2-3
CASRPQSTNEKLFF,TGTGCCAGCAGGCCACAGTCAACTAATGAAAAACTGTTTTTT,.,TRBV2,few,14,TRBJ1-4
CASSFGTASGNTIYF,TGTGCCAGCAGCTTTGGGACAGCCTCTGGAAACACCATATATTTT,TRBD1,TRBV7-2,few,15,TRBJ1-3
CASSYGQGVYEQYF,TGCGCCAGCAGCTACGGACAGGGAGTCTACGAGCAGTACTTC,TRBD1,TRBV5-1,.,14,TRBJ2-7
CASSVDPSVGETQYF,TGTGCCAGCAGCGTAGATCCCAGCGTCGGGGAGACCCAGTACTTC,.,TRBV9,few,15,TRBJ2-5
CASSSTGYEQYF,TGCGCCAGCAGCAGCACAGGCTACGAGCAGTACTTC,.,TRBV5-1,few,12,TRBJ2-7
CASSRSGQGNIQYF,TGTGCCAGCAGCCGCTCCGGCCAGGGGAACATTCAGTACTTC,.,TRBV6-2/TRBV6-3,.,14,TRBJ2-4
CSAWGTGDKNIQYF,TGCAGTGCATGGGGGACAGGGGACAAAAACATTCAGTACTTC,TRBD1,TRBV20-1,few,14,TRBJ2-4
CASSLAETVNTEAFF,TGTGCCAGCAGCTTAGCGGAGACGGTGAACACTGAAGCTTTCTTT,.,TRBV7-8,few,15,TRBJ1-1
CASSLADTPSYEQYF,TGCGCCAGCAGCTTGGCGGACACCCCTTCCTACGAGCAGTACTTC,.,TRBV5-1,few,15,TRBJ2-7
CSAKGSGRTGELFF,TGCAGTGCCAAGGGTTCAGGTCGCACCGGGGAGCTGTTTTTT,.,TRBV20-1,.,14,TRBJ2-2
CASSLRDPDNEQFF,TGTGCCAGCAGCTTACGAGACCCCGACAATGAGCAGTTCTTC,.,TRBV11-2,.,14,TRBJ2-1
CASRWGSSTDTQYF,TGTGCCAGCAGGTGGGGCTCGAGCACAGATACGCAGTATTTT,.,TRBV7-2,once,14,TRBJ2-3
CSVPSWTSGRNTQYF,TGCAGCGTTCCCAGCTGGACTAGCGGGAGGAATACGCAGTATTTT,TRBD2,TRBV29-1,.,15,TRBJ2-3
CASSPYSNQPQHF,TGTGCCAGCAGCCCCTATAGCAATCAGCCCCAGCATTTT,.,TRBV27,few,13,TRBJ1-5
CASKSERGSYNEQFF,TGTGCCAGCAAATCGGAACGAGGCTCCTACAATGAGCAGTTCTTC,.,TRBV7-2,.,15,TRBJ2-1
CAISEGSPEQFF,TGTGCCATCAGTGAGGGGTCGCCTGAGCAGTTCTTC,.,TRBV10-3,few,12,TRBJ2-1
CASSLNPSNSPLHF,TGTGCCAGCAGCTTAAACCCCAGCAATTCACCCCTCCACTTT,.,TRBV11-2,.,14,TRBJ1-6
CSARQGARYEQYF,TGCAGTGCGAGACAGGGGGCGAGATACGAGCAGTACTTC,TRBD1,TRBV20-1,few,13,TRBJ2-7
CSAPPGLVGNEQFF,TGCAGTGCTCCTCCGGGACTAGTGGGCAATGAGCAGTTCTTC,TRBD2,TRBV20-1,.,14,TRBJ2-1
CASSLWVAYEQYF,TGTGCCAGCAGCCTGTGGGTGGCCTACGAGCAGTACTTC,.,TRBV5-6,few,13,TRBJ2-7
CASSSFRGNYGYTF,TGTGCCAGCAGTTCGTTCCGGGGCAACTATGGCTACACCTTC,.,TRBV27,.,14,TRBJ1-2
CASSETGKSNTGELFF,TGTGCCAGCAGTGAGACGGGCAAGTCCAACACCGGGGAGCTGTTTTTT,.,TRBV25-1,.,16,TRBJ2-2
CSGAHSNTEAFF,TGCAGCGGAGCTCACTCGAACACTGAAGCTTTCTTT,.,TRBV29-1,many,12,TRBJ1-1
CASSPGSSSGGYYEQYF,TGTGCCAGCAGCCCTGGGTCCTCTAGCGGGGGGTACTACGAGCAGTACTTC,TRBD2,TRBV5-4,.,17,TRBJ2-7